This TCR beta chain is drawn from a study of shared clonotypes between healthy human individuals. For the study at large: The donor group consisted of a couple of women and a few men, aged 18 to 49. Broader study findings: It was the non-shared clonotypes that had lower generation probabilities than clonotypes shared by all four donors. Larger estimated richness was generally seen in naive subsets than in memory subsets. When naive CD4 clonotypes were compared across a handful of donors, approximately 5% were shared.

This table comes from immunoSEQ multiplex PCR, and its TCRdb copy is limited to in-frame clones, with some not included. This sample has about 1.1 million clones; 70% to 80% occur once, and the top ten carry almost 0.9%. The CDR3 length is 15 residues. V lost 5 bases, J lost 7 bases, and 11 bases stayed unmatched. Germline CDR1 SGHTA, CDR2 FQGTGA. This clone was recorded a few times. Its antigen is as yet unknown. The V and J genes are TRBV7-3 and TRBJ2-1; TRBD2 agrees at 7 bases. The receptor was isolated from a man younger than 35 in good health. Some clones in this sample may be carry-over from other donors' samples. Specimen: memory CD4+ T cells from PBMCs. Subset described: CD45RA-negative fraction. The CDR3 nucleotides read TGTGCCAGCAGCCACGGGGGGAATTCGAAGAATGAGCAGTTCTTC. Its protein is CASSHGGNSKNEQFF.